The sequence of this T cell receptor (beta chain) was determined in a study of cytotoxic CD8 clonotypes in ibrutinib-treated CLL. Only in-frame clones appear in the TCRdb table, and some are missing; sequencing was by immunoSEQ multiplex PCR. Here the sample spans some 19,000 clones, roughly 80% being singletons. The sequences come from PBMCs, collected before ibrutinib treatment. This receptor was identified in a human donor with chronic lymphocytic leukemia.

DNA for the CDR3: TGTGCCAGCATCATCCGGCGGGGCAGTGAGCAGTTCTTC. Encoded protein: CASIIRRGSEQFF. This rearrangement joins TRBV7-8 to TRBJ2-1; weak D call: TRBD2 (6 bases). CDR3 length equals 13 residues. The germline gives CDR1 SGHVS, CDR2 FQNEAQ. V gave up 7 bases and J gave up 9 bases, with 16 bases separating them. Full variable domain (outside the CDR3, taken from reference TRBV7-8 and TRBJ2-1): GAGVSQSPRYKVAKRGQDVALRCDPISGHVSLFWYQQALGQGPEFLTYFQNEAQLDKSGLPSDRFFAERPEGSVSTLKIQRTQQEDSAVYLCASIIRRGSEQFFGPGTRLTVL.